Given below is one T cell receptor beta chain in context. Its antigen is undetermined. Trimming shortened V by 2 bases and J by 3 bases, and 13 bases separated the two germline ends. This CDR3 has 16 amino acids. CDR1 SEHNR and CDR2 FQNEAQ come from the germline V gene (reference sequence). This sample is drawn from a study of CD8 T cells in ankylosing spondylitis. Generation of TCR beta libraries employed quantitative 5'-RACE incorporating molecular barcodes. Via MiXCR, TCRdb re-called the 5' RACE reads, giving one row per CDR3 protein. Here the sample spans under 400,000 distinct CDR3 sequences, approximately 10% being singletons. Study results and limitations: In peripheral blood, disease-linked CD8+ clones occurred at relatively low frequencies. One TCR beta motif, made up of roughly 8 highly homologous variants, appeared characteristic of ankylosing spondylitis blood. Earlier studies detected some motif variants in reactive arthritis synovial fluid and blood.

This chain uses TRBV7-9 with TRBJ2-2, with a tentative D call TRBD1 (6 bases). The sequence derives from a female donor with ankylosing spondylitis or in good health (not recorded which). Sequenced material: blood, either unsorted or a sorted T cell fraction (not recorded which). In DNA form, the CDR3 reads TGTGCCAGCAGCTTAATGGGCAGGGGAGACACCGGGGAGCTGTTTTTT. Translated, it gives CASSLMGRGDTGELFF.